Detailed here is one T cell receptor beta chain. To make TCR beta libraries, researchers used iRepertoire HTBI primers and Arm-PCR of CDR3 regions. TCRdb reprocessed the multiplex PCR reads via MiXCR and lists one record per CDR3 protein. The data show about 530,000 distinct CDR3 sequences, around 15% seen once. This entry belongs to a study of regulatory T cells in long-lasting Graves disease. Germline trimming cut 3 bases from V and 2 bases from J; bases unmatched to any gene: 12. The germline CDR1 and CDR2 sequences are KGHSH and LQKENI. The CDR3 sequence is 18 residues long. Time point reported: newly diagnosed GD, antithyroid drugs for less than 3 months. Construction of the TCR library relied on RNA isolated from PBMCs. The same data also contributed to another study, on T cells in Graves' hyperthyroidism and ophthalmopathy.

This clonotype was obtained from a woman aged 35-60 years with Graves disease. Here the sequenced sample was peripheral blood mononuclear cells (PBMCs), taken at new diagnosis, from a patient treated with antithyroid drugs. The rearrangement links TRBV18 to TRBJ2-3; 9 nucleotides match TRBD2. CDR3 residues: CASSPIPGLAPNTDTQYF. The DNA of the CDR3 is TGTGCCAGCTCACCTATTCCGGGACTAGCTCCTAACACAGATACGCAGTATTTT.